The 14 T cell receptor beta chains presented below share a single source sample, sequenced in a study of CD8+ T cells in alopecia areata (dated by TCRdb to 2016 to 2018). Read against the paper, the sample's time point label means: baseline before oral tofacitinib. Libraries were prepared through the immunoSEQ multiplex PCR assay. RNA was extracted from all samples and reverse transcribed into cDNA, which served as template for TCR sequencing. The table comes from immuneACCESS by way of TCRdb, which keeps in-frame sequences with V and J called. Part of the clones is missing from these tables; in studies checked, under half for an unresolved V gene and the rest for unknown reasons. The sample records over 120,000 clones, approximately 50% of which are singletons. The ten top clones hold 0.95% to 1% of the sample. The sample here was CD4+ T cells sorted from blood, taken at week 0. The source is a human donor with alopecia areata.

The chain couples TRBV11-2 to TRBJ2-3, with D possibly called TRBD1 or TRBD2 (5 bases each). This CDR3 comprises 16 residues. V dropped 2 bases and J dropped 2 bases, with 14 bases sitting between them. Looked up from germline, CDR1 is SGHAT and CDR2 is FQNNGV. The CDR3 bases are TGTGCCAGCAGCTTAAGGGGACGTGCGCACACAGATACGCAGTATTTT. Amino acids: CASSLRGRAHTDTQYF.

The chain links TRBV7-3 to TRBJ2-7, with 7 bases identical to TRBD1. CDR3 length: 13 amino acids. After removal of 7 bases from V and 3 bases from J, the junction contained 6 bases not matched to a gene. Germline loops: CDR1 SGHTA, CDR2 FQGTGA. The chain's CDR3 is CASIQGDSYEQYF. CDR3 nucleotides: TGTGCCAGCATCCAGGGGGACAGCTACGAGCAGTACTTC. The full variable domain, its missing parts supplied by reference TRBV7-3 and TRBJ2-7, is GAGVSQTPSNKVTEKGKYVELRCDPISGHTALYWYRQSLGQGPEFLIYFQGTGAADDSGLPNDRFFAVRPEGSVSTLKIQRTERGDSAVYLCASIQGDSYEQYFGPGTRLTVT.

The J gene is TRBJ1-1, the V gene TRBV5-1; 8 bases agree with TRBD1. Looked up from germline, CDR1 is SGHRS and CDR2 is YFSETQ. This CDR3 contains 17 residues. With 4 bases clipped from V and 0 bases from J, the junction kept 11 bases outside the gene matches. Written as DNA, the CDR3 is TGCGCCAGCAGCAGCGGGACAGGCCTCGGAATGAACACTGAAGCTTTCTTT. It codes for CASSSGTGLGMNTEAFF.

This clone was detected a few times. The chain recombines TRBV5-1 with TRBJ2-3; the match to TRBD1 covers 7 bases. This CDR3 comprises 16 residues. Looked up from germline, CDR1 is SGHRS and CDR2 is YFSETQ. The ends lost 2 bases at V and 4 bases at J; junction bases unmatched: 10. DNA of the CDR3: TGCGCCAGCAGCTTCTATAGAGGGGGCTGGGCAGATACGCAGTATTTT. Protein product: CASSFYRGGWADTQYF.

This chain uses TRBV11-2 with TRBJ2-4, with D possibly being TRBD2 (5 bases). Germline V gene sequence: CDR1 SGHAT, CDR2 FQNNGV. The CDR3 is made up of 14 amino acids. V shed 7 bases and J shed 0 bases, with 10 bases lying between them. The CDR3 spells CASTVDLAKNIQYF. CDR3 DNA: TGTGCCAGCACCGTGGACTTAGCCAAAAACATTCAGTACTTC. Based on the CDR3 plus reference TRBV11-2 and TRBJ2-4, the full variable domain is EAGVAQSPRYKIIEKRQSVAFWCNPISGHATLYWYQQILGQGPKLLIQFQNNGVVDDSQLPKDRFSAERLKGVDSTLKIQPAKLEDSAVYLCASTVDLAKNIQYFGAGTRLSVL.

This clone turned up a few times. One end of the junction is discordant with germline, which a read error may explain. Additional DNA sequences in this sample encode the identical CDR3. The rearrangement links TRBV18 to TRBJ2-3; D call uncertain. This CDR3 comprises 12 residues. CDR1 and CDR2 (germline): KGHSH, LQKENI. The CDR3 bases are TGTGCCAGCTCCCCACGGACAGATACGCAGTATTTT. Translation: CASSPRTDTQYF.

The sample holds many counts of this clone. This CDR3 is CASSPRRAQYF. In DNA, the CDR3 is TGTGCCAGCAGCCCCAGGAGGGCCCAGTACTTC. The genes are TRBV28 and TRBJ2-5, with D perhaps matching TRBD2 (6 bases). The CDR3 has 11 amino acids. V lost 6 bases to trimming and J lost 9 bases, with 11 bases between them. From germline, CDR1 is MDHEN and CDR2 SYDVKM.

The chain links TRBV15 to TRBJ1-1, with D possibly TRBD1 on 5 matching bases. The CDR3 is 13 residues long. V was clipped by 6 bases and J by 1 base, with 9 bases between them. Germline assignment: CDR1 LNHNV and CDR2 YYDKDF (reference sequence). As DNA, the CDR3 is TGTGCCACCAGGCGGGGACCGAACACTGAAGCTTTCTTT. Translating it yields CATRRGPNTEAFF.

With respect to this clone: This specimen includes other DNA sequences encoding the same CDR3. V gene TRBV30 combines with J gene TRBJ1-2; D not certain. Germline V lookup: CDR1 GTSNPN, CDR2 SVGIG (reference sequence). This CDR3 is built from 12 residues. V lost 4 bases and J lost 2, with 8 bases in between. The CDR3 spells CAWTGTNYGYTF. The CDR3 DNA is TGTGCCTGGACCGGTACGAACTATGGCTACACCTTC. The whole variable domain, remainder taken from reference TRBV30 and TRBJ1-2, is SQTIHQWPATLVQPVGSPLSLECTVEGTSNPNLYWYRQAAGRGLQLLFYSVGIGQISSEVPQNLSASRPQDRQFILSSKKLLLSDSGFYLCAWTGTNYGYTFGSGTRLTVV.

This clone was seen a handful of times. This sequence joins TRBV5-4 and TRBJ2-1, with a possible D match to TRBD2 (6 bases). The CDR3 spans 13 residues. V shed 0 bases and J shed 12 bases, with 13 bases lying between them. The V gene's germline CDR1 is SGHNT and CDR2 YYREEE (reference sequence). The CDR3 DNA reads TGTGCCAGCAGCTTGGATCCCGGGGGAGGGCAGTTCTTC. Its translation is CASSLDPGGGQFF.

Of note for this clone: A junction boundary mismatches the germline segment, possibly from a read error. The chain couples TRBV11-2 to TRBJ2-1, with D perhaps matching TRBD2 (6 bases). Germline assignment: CDR1 SGHAT and CDR2 FQNNGV. This CDR3 has 16 residues. As DNA, the CDR3 is TGTGCCAGCAGCTTAACCGGGACTCGCTTCTACGATGAGCAGTTCTTC. Amino acid sequence: CASSLTGTRFYDEQFF.

The chain uses TRBV29-1 and TRBJ1-2; D ambiguous. Trimming removed 1 base from V and 6 bases from J, with 6 bases in between. Germline CDR1 and CDR2: SQVTM and ANQGSEA. The CDR3 extends over 11 amino acids. CDR3 loop: CSVEGIDGYTF. The DNA of the CDR3 is TGCAGCGTTGAAGGGATAGATGGCTACACCTTC.

The rearrangement links TRBV29-1 to TRBJ2-1; TRBD1 agrees at 8 bases. CDR1 and CDR2 from the germline V gene are SQVTM and ANQGSEA. The CDR3 is 14 residues long. J gave up 4 bases and V 4 bases, and 6 bases lay outside the gene matches. The CDR3 DNA follows: TGCAGCGTTGCTACAGGGGGTATGTACAATGAGCAGTTCTTC. Its translation: CSVATGGMYNEQFF.

The chain carries TRBV7-8 and TRBJ2-3, with D hard to call. There are 15 residues in the CDR3. Trimming left V 1 base short and J 6 bases short, with 14 bases between. Germline CDR1 reads SGHVS; CDR2 reads FQNEAQ. The CDR3 loop reads CASSLESTSWDTQYF. The CDR3 DNA reads as TGTGCCAGCAGCTTAGAGTCTACCTCCTGGGATACGCAGTATTTT. The variable domain in full, completed from reference TRBV7-8 and TRBJ2-3, reads GAGVSQSPRYKVAKRGQDVALRCDPISGHVSLFWYQQALGQGPEFLTYFQNEAQLDKSGLPSDRFFAERPEGSVSTLKIQRTQQEDSAVYLCASSLESTSWDTQYFGPGTRLTVL.